The 6 T cell receptor beta chains presented below share a single source sample, sequenced in a study of cytomegalovirus exposure and HLA in healthy donors. The method was immunoSEQ multiplex PCR; TCRdb's version includes in-frame clones alone and lacks a portion of them. In the table there are around 150,000 clones, approximately 91% of which are singletons. The specimen was PBMCs. The source is a man aged 18 to 35 in good health and CMV-seronegative.

The rearrangement links TRBV25-1 to TRBJ2-2; no firm D call. Germline values: CDR1 MGHDK, CDR2 SYGVNS. V was clipped by 4 bases and J by 7 bases, with 7 bases between them. The CDR3 is 12 residues long. The CDR3, as DNA: TGTGCCAGCAGTGCATCTATCGGGGAGCTGTTTTTT. Protein sequence: CASSASIGELFF. The entire variable domain, with the rest obtained from reference TRBV25-1 and TRBJ2-2, is as follows: EADIYQTPRYLVIGTGKKITLECSQTMGHDKMYWYQQDPGMELHLIHYSYGVNSTEKGDLSSESTVSRIRTEHFPLTLESARPSHTSQYLCASSASIGELFFGEGSRLTVL.

The chain links TRBV27 to TRBJ2-1; tentative D call: TRBD2 (5 bases). The germline V and J ends were trimmed by 6 bases and 1 base, with 10 bases remaining between them. Germline V CDR1 and CDR2: MNHEY, SMNVEV (reference sequence). The CDR3 spans 14 residues. The CDR3 reads CASSSSGSYNEQFF. In DNA, the CDR3 is TGTGCCAGCAGCTCCTCGGGATCCTACAATGAGCAGTTCTTC.

The rearrangement joins TRBV7-9 to TRBJ1-6; TRBD1 aligns across 8 bases. Germline trimming cut 0 bases from V and 9 bases from J; bases unmatched to any gene: 4. This CDR3 comprises 15 residues. Per the germline V gene, CDR1 is SEHNR and CDR2 is FQNEAQ (reference sequence). Here the CDR3 DNA reads TGTGCCAGCAGCTTAGCCGGACAGGGTTCTTCACCCCTCCACTTT. Amino acids: CASSLAGQGSSPLHF.

The rearrangement uses TRBV14 and TRBJ1-2, with TRBD1 matching 8 bases. Germline V gene lookup returns CDR1 SGHDN and CDR2 FVKESK. The CDR3 has 14 amino acids. Losses at the gene ends were 5 bases for V and 6 bases for J; bases not matched to a gene: 8. CDR3 DNA: TGTGCCAGCAGCAGCGTCCGGACAGGGCATGGCTACACCTTC. Protein: CASSSVRTGHGYTF.

The CDR3 nucleotides read TGTGCCAGCAGCTTGGTTGGTGCGGGAGTTGCCACCGGGGAGCTGTTTTTT. This encodes CASSLVGAGVATGELFF. The chain carries TRBV5-6 and TRBJ2-2; 7 bases line up with TRBD2. After removal of 0 bases from V and 4 bases from J, the junction contained 9 bases not matched to a gene. This CDR3 is 17 amino acids long. Germline V lookup: CDR1 SGHDT, CDR2 YYEEEE. Full variable domain (outside the CDR3, taken from reference TRBV5-6 and TRBJ2-2): DAGVTQSPTHLIKTRGQQVTLRCSPKSGHDTVSWYQQALGQGPQFIFQYYEEEERQRGNFPDRFSGHQFPNYSSELNVNALLLGDSALYLCASSLVGAGVATGELFFGEGSRLTVL.

This sequence joins TRBV5-4 and TRBJ2-3; no firm D call. Trimming stripped 4 bases from V and 6 bases from J, with 9 bases between. From germline, CDR1 is SGHNT and CDR2 YYREEE (reference sequence). The CDR3 loop spans 12 amino acids. The CDR3 spells CASSPTRDTQYF. In DNA, the CDR3 is TGTGCCAGCAGCCCAACGCGGGATACGCAGTATTTT.